The 32 T cell receptor beta chains given below trace back to one sample, sequenced in a study of T cells in tumors after PD-1 blockade. Method: immunoSEQ multiplex PCR; TCRdb's copy keeps in-frame clones and lacks some. Of about 33,000 clones in the sample, roughly 78% were seen once. The sequencing used PBMCs, collected before anti-PD-1 treatment. Every receptor here comes from a human donor with basal cell carcinoma.

The J gene is TRBJ1-2, the V gene TRBV5-4; TRBD1 is a possible D gene (5 bases). V was shortened by 3 bases and J by 4 bases, with 16 bases between the two germline ends. The CDR3 has 15 residues. Germline assignment: CDR1 SGHNT and CDR2 YYREEE (reference sequence). CDR3: CASSSGGTDFYGYTF. The CDR3 region has the DNA TGTGCCAGCAGCTCGGGAGGGACCGACTTCTATGGCTACACCTTC. The full variable domain, in which reference TRBV5-4 and TRBJ1-2 provide the parts outside the CDR3, is ETGVTQSPTHLIKTRGQQVTLRCSSQSGHNTVSWYQQALGQGPQFIFQYYREEENGRGNFPPRFSGLQFPNYSSELNVNALELDDSALYLCASSSGGTDFYGYTFGSGTRLTVV.

The chain uses TRBV7-3 and TRBJ2-5, with D perhaps matching TRBD2 (6 bases). Trimming pared 2 bases from V and 5 bases from J, leaving 9 bases between. The germline V gene has CDR1 SGHTA and CDR2 FQGTGA. The CDR3 extends over 13 amino acids. CDR3 loop: CASSLGGMETQYF. The CDR3 nucleotides read TGTGCCAGCAGCTTAGGGGGGATGGAGACCCAGTACTTC. Together with reference TRBV7-3 and TRBJ2-5, the CDR3 gives the full variable domain: GAGVSQTPSNKVTEKGKYVELRCDPISGHTALYWYRQSLGQGPEFLIYFQGTGAADDSGLPNDRFFAVRPEGSVSTLKIQRTERGDSAVYLCASSLGGMETQYFGPGTRLLVL.

V is TRBV6-2 or TRBV6-3 and J is TRBJ2-2; D is ambiguous. There are 12 residues in the CDR3. V lost 0 bases, J lost 4 bases, and 0 bases lay in between. The germline CDR1 and CDR2 sequences are MNHEY and SVGEGT. CDR3 residues: CASSYSTGELFF. The CDR3 DNA reads TGTGCCAGCAGTTACTCCACCGGGGAGCTGTTTTTT.

The V gene is TRBV5-1, the J gene TRBJ2-2; D not certain. CDR1 and CDR2 (germline): SGHRS, YFSETQ. The V gene lost 4 bases and the J gene lost 7 bases, with 11 bases spanning the gap. The CDR3 spans 13 residues. The CDR3 region has the DNA TGCGCCAGCAGCCTCGGCTGGGGCGGGGAGCTGTTTTTT. The encoded protein is CASSLGWGGELFF.

V gene TRBV24-1 combines with J gene TRBJ2-5; 8 nucleotides align to TRBD1. The germline V gene has CDR1 KGHDR and CDR2 SFDVKD. The CDR3 has 15 amino acids. Trimming cost V 4 bases and J 6 bases; bases outside gene matches: 9. This CDR3 is CATSDSGTGEKTQYF. For the CDR3, the DNA is TGTGCCACCAGTGACTCCGGGACAGGAGAGAAGACCCAGTACTTC.

This chain connects TRBV5-1 to TRBJ2-3, with 7 bases identical to TRBD2. CDR3 length equals 14 residues. The germline V gene encodes CDR1 SGHRS and CDR2 YFSETQ. The V and J ends lost 0 bases and 4 bases, in that order; junction bases with no gene match: 2. CDR3 region: CASSLEGGADTQYF. In DNA form, the CDR3 reads TGCGCCAGCAGCTTGGAGGGAGGGGCAGATACGCAGTATTTT.

The genes are TRBV6-5 and TRBJ2-7, with 10 bases fitting TRBD1. The germline V gene encodes CDR1 MNHEY and CDR2 SVGAGI. The length of the CDR3 is 14 residues. V lost 7 bases and J lost 6; bases outside the gene matches: 9. In DNA, the CDR3 is TGTGCCAGCAAAAAGAGGAGGGACAGGGGCGAGCAGTACTTC. This encodes CASKKRRDRGEQYF.

This clone was counted a few times. The chain has TRBV6-5 and TRBJ1-1; no clear D. Germline CDR1 and CDR2: MNHEY and SVGAGI. This CDR3 is built from 15 residues. V lost 5 bases, J lost 6 bases, and 19 bases lay in between. The CDR3 DNA reads TGTGCCAGCAGTCAGAAATTCGGGGAGATCCCTGAAGCTTTCTTT. Its protein product is CASSQKFGEIPEAFF.

The CDR3 is CASSDSKRGGGDEQFF. Here the CDR3 DNA reads TGTGCCAGCAGTGACTCGAAGCGGGGGGGCGGCGATGAGCAGTTCTTC. This sequence joins TRBV6-4 and TRBJ2-1; 10 bases line up with TRBD2. The germline V gene has CDR1 MRHNA and CDR2 SNTAGT. Trimming at V came to 0 bases and at J to 8 bases, leaving 7 bases not matched to a gene. CDR3 length: 16 residues.

V usage is TRBV19 and J usage is TRBJ2-3; TRBD2 aligns across 11 bases. Germline trimming cut 5 bases from V and 1 base from J; bases unmatched to any gene: 5. Germline CDR1 and CDR2: LNHDA and SQIVND (reference sequence). This CDR3 region has 16 residues. The CDR3 bases are TGTGCCAGTAGTTCCGGGACTAGCGGAGGCACAGATACGCAGTATTTT. It specifies CASSSGTSGGTDTQYF.

In its sample, this clone was seen a few times. V usage is TRBV7-8 and J usage is TRBJ2-5; 9 bases are a match to TRBD1. The CDR3 sequence is 17 residues long. CDR1 SGHVS and CDR2 FQNEAQ come from the germline V gene. V was clipped by 3 bases and J by 2 bases; unmatched bases: 10. The CDR3: CASSLGQGREGQETQYF. DNA for the CDR3: TGTGCCAGCAGCTTGGGACAGGGAAGAGAGGGACAAGAGACCCAGTACTTC.

The gene calls are TRBV6-5 and TRBJ2-5, with D perhaps TRBD1 or TRBD2 (5 bases each). The CDR3 contains 14 residues. Trimming stripped 10 bases from V and 4 bases from J, with 19 bases between. Per the germline V gene, CDR1 is MNHEY and CDR2 is SVGAGI. The CDR3 loop is CATGPPGRGETQYF. The DNA of the CDR3 is TGTGCCACGGGACCTCCAGGGAGAGGAGAGACCCAGTACTTC.

CDR3 sequence reads: CASSEAGTGVGEQYF. For the CDR3, the DNA is TGTGCCAGCAGTGAAGCGGGGACAGGGGTGGGCGAGCAGTACTTC. The rearrangement uses TRBV6-1 and TRBJ2-7; 10 bases fit TRBD1. V was clipped by 0 bases and J by 6 bases; unmatched bases: 5. The CDR3 extends over 15 amino acids. CDR1 and CDR2 from the germline V gene are MNHNS and SASEGT.

The chain couples TRBV27 to TRBJ1-2; no reliable D call. Germline V gene data show CDR1 as MNHEY and CDR2 as SMNVEV (reference sequence). This CDR3 contains 14 residues. V was cut by 0 bases and J by 0 bases, with 5 bases left in between. The CDR3 region is CASSLSGANYGYTF. The CDR3 DNA reads TGTGCCAGCAGTTTATCGGGCGCTAACTATGGCTACACCTTC.

The rearrangement joins TRBV28 to TRBJ1-3, with TRBD1 as a possible D gene (5 bases). The V end lost 5 bases, the J end lost 0 bases, and 20 bases lay between the germline ends. The CDR3 spans 18 residues. Germline CDR1 is MDHEN and CDR2 is SYDVKM. The CDR3 DNA reads TGTGCCAGCAGTAATAACCCGGGACGGGGAAGCTCTGGAAACACCATATATTTT. Encoded protein: CASSNNPGRGSSGNTIYF. The variable domain in full, completed from reference TRBV28 and TRBJ1-3, reads DVKVTQSSRYLVKRTGEKVFLECVQDMDHENMFWYRQDPGLGLRLIYFSYDVKMKEKGDIPEGYSVSREKKERFSLILESASTNQTSMYLCASSNNPGRGSSGNTIYFGEGSWLTVV.

This clone has more than one count but fewer than ten. The chain joins TRBV5-3 to TRBJ1-1; D might be TRBD1 (5 bases). TRBV5-3 is flagged as an ORF with uncertain function. The CDR3 contains 17 residues. V was cut by 0 bases and J by 2 bases, with 17 bases left in between. The CDR3 reads CARSLGVRVGANTEAFF. CDR3 in DNA: TGTGCCAGAAGCTTGGGAGTCAGGGTTGGGGCAAACACTGAAGCTTTCTTT.

The CDR3 sequence: CASSFDPGTGELFF. The CDR3 DNA reads as TGTGCCAGCAGTTTTGACCCGGGGACTGGGGAGCTGTTTTTT. The chain joins TRBV7-3 to TRBJ2-2; possibly TRBD2 for D (6 bases). The ends were cut back, 6 bases at V and 8 bases at J, with 16 bases in the middle. The CDR3 is 14 amino acids. CDR1 and CDR2 (germline): SGHTA, FQGTGA.

The chain employs TRBV6-4 and TRBJ1-6; D not resolved. The V end was cut by 9 bases, the J end by 2 bases, with 26 bases between. Germline V lookup: CDR1 MRHNA, CDR2 SNTAGT. CDR3 length: 19 residues. The CDR3 DNA reads TGTGCCAGAACTCTCAAAGCTTCTAATGGGTACCCCTATAATTCACCCCTCCACTTT. Its protein is CARTLKASNGYPYNSPLHF.

This chain's CDR3 is CASSLEGSNYGYTF. Here the CDR3 DNA reads TGTGCCAGCAGCTTGGAGGGTTCCAACTATGGCTACACCTTC. The chain couples TRBV5-8 to TRBJ1-2; D remains ambiguous. Germline V gene sequence: CDR1 SGHTS, CDR2 YDEGEE. V lost 0 bases, J lost 2 bases, and 8 bases lay in between. The CDR3 loop spans 14 amino acids.

This CDR3 is CASSSTGTTNTEAFF. Here the CDR3 DNA reads TGTGCCAGCAGCTCTACCGGGACTACGAACACTGAAGCTTTCTTT. This chain links TRBV7-2 with TRBJ1-1; possibly TRBD1 for D (5 bases). There are 15 residues in the CDR3. Germline assignment: CDR1 SGHTA and CDR2 FQGNSA. V was clipped by 4 bases and J by 1 base, with 13 bases between them.

V is TRBV12-3 or TRBV12-4 and J is TRBJ1-1, with TRBD1 matching 8 bases. J gave up 7 bases and V 5 bases, and 3 bases lay outside the gene matches. The CDR3 is 12 amino acids. CDR3 DNA sequence: TGTGCCAGCAGTCAGGGGGCTGTTGAAGCTTTCTTT. This encodes CASSQGAVEAFF.

The chain has TRBV6-6 and TRBJ1-1; TRBD1 agrees at 12 bases. The ends lost 8 bases at V and 7 bases at J; junction bases unmatched: 11. Germline lookup yields CDR1 MNHNY and CDR2 SVGAGI (reference sequence). The CDR3 spans 15 residues. The CDR3 reads CASAQGQGALNEAFF. The CDR3 DNA reads as TGTGCCAGCGCCCAGGGACAGGGGGCTCTGAATGAAGCTTTCTTT.

The gene calls are TRBV24-1 and TRBJ1-1, with D maybe TRBD1 (5 bases). The germline V gene has CDR1 KGHDR and CDR2 SFDVKD. Trimming shortened V by 6 bases and J by 4 bases, and 17 bases separated the two germline ends. This CDR3 spans 15 amino acids. CDR3 coding DNA: TGTGCCACCAGTCTCTGGGAGGGGATGGGCACTGAAGCTTTCTTT. As protein: CATSLWEGMGTEAFF.

This clone was observed a handful of times. The chain has TRBV30 and TRBJ1-6; possible D gene TRBD1, 5 bases. Per the germline V gene, CDR1 is GTSNPN and CDR2 is SVGIG (reference sequence). V was trimmed by 1 base and J by 8 bases, leaving 12 bases between them. This CDR3 has 14 amino acids. The CDR3 region has the DNA TGTGCCTGGAGTGCGGGCCTGGGGGATTCACCCCTCCACTTT. Translating gives CAWSAGLGDSPLHF.

This clone came up once. The chain combines TRBV28 with TRBJ2-7; 11 bases map to TRBD2. CDR3 length: 15 amino acids. The junction had 7 bases not matched to a gene; V was cut back by 6 bases and J by 3 bases. Germline CDR1 reads MDHEN; CDR2 reads SYDVKM. The CDR3 spells CASRSAGTSGYEQYF. CDR3 bases: TGTGCCAGCAGAAGCGCCGGGACTAGCGGCTACGAGCAGTACTTC.

The chain recombines TRBV20-1 with TRBJ2-5, with D possibly matching TRBD2 (6 bases). This CDR3 region has 11 residues. Germline CDR1 reads DFQATT; CDR2 reads SNEGSKA (reference sequence). The CDR3 nucleotides read TGCAGCTTTTTAGCGGAAGAGACCCAGTACTTC. It codes for CSFLAEETQYF.

DNA for the CDR3: TGTGCCAGCAGTCCATCTCTTCCGGGACAAATTAACTATGGCTACACCTTC. Translating gives CASSPSLPGQINYGYTF. The V gene is TRBV28, the J gene TRBJ1-2; a possible D gene is TRBD1 (6 bases). The V end was cut by 5 bases, the J end by 1 base, with 20 bases between. Germline CDR1 MDHEN, CDR2 SYDVKM. The CDR3 sequence is 17 residues long.

This clone appeared a few times. The CDR3 region is CASSEPRGGTKNIQYF. The CDR3, as DNA: TGCGCCAGCAGTGAACCCAGGGGTGGTACCAAAAACATTCAGTACTTC. The chain couples TRBV10-2 to TRBJ2-4; D is possibly TRBD1 (6 bases). Trimming left V 3 bases short and J 2 bases short, with 14 bases between. CDR1 and CDR2 (germline): WSHSY, SAAADI. The CDR3 length is 16 residues.

The rearrangement links TRBV18 to TRBJ2-1; 8 positions match TRBD1. The CDR3 extends over 14 amino acids. CDR1 is KGHSH and CDR2 is LQKENI in the germline V gene. Losses at the gene ends were 2 bases for V and 6 bases for J; bases not matched to a gene: 3. The CDR3 spells CASSPGQGGNEQFF. CDR3 coding DNA: TGTGCCAGCTCACCAGGACAGGGCGGCAATGAGCAGTTCTTC.

The rearrangement links TRBV7-2 to TRBJ2-3; D may match TRBD1 or TRBD2 (5 bases each). V was cut by 2 bases and J by 1 base, with 13 bases left in between. This CDR3 region has 16 residues. Germline V CDR1 and CDR2: SGHTA, FQGNSA. The DNA for the CDR3 is TGTGCCAGCAGCTTACGTGGGGGTTCGGGCACAGATACGCAGTATTTT. Its protein product is CASSLRGGSGTDTQYF. The variable domain in full, with the rest retrieved from reference TRBV7-2 and TRBJ2-3, is GAGVSQSPSNKVTEKGKDVELRCDPISGHTALYWYRQSLGQGLEFLIYFQGNSAPDKSGLPSDRFSAERTGGSVSTLTIQRTQQEDSAVYLCASSLRGGSGTDTQYFGPGTRLTVL.

The rearrangement uses TRBV4-1 and TRBJ2-7; D gene uncertain. Germline CDR1 MGHRA, CDR2 YSYEKL. V was shortened by 4 bases and J by 3 bases, with 13 bases between the two germline ends. The CDR3 covers 14 residues. CDR3: CASSLSQFYYEQYF. The CDR3 nucleotides are TGCGCCAGCAGCCTCTCACAGTTCTACTACGAGCAGTACTTC.

The chain is built from TRBV10-3 and TRBJ1-2; weak D call: TRBD1 (6 bases). Deletions cut 9 bases from V and 4 bases from J, with 15 bases between. Germline-derived CDR1 and CDR2 are ENHRY and SYGVKD. This CDR3 region has 13 residues. This CDR3 is CAISPSGAYGYTF. The CDR3 DNA reads as TGTGCCATATCCCCCTCGGGGGCCTATGGCTACACCTTC.